Shown below are 3 T cell receptor beta chains from a single sample sequenced in a study of cytomegalovirus exposure and HLA in healthy donors. The PCR contained 60 Vbeta and 13 Jbeta primers. Data came from immunoSEQ multiplex PCR; TCRdb stores just in-frame clones and leaves some out. The table shows around 130,000 clones, with roughly four fifths occurring only once. The specimen was PBMCs. The receptors derive from a woman between 40 and 50 years old in good health and CMV-seropositive.

V is TRBV29-1 and J is TRBJ1-2; a weak D match, TRBD1 (5 bases). The germline V gene has CDR1 SQVTM and CDR2 ANQGSEA. The CDR3 loop spans 13 amino acids. The V end was cut by 7 bases, the J end by 10 bases, with 22 bases between. The CDR3 is CSADFDSSLIYTF. DNA for the CDR3: TGCAGCGCCGACTTTGACAGTAGCTTGATCTACACCTTC.

The chain is built from TRBV10-3 and TRBJ1-3, with a weak D call TRBD1 (6 bases). The CDR3 contains 13 residues. Germline V gene lookup returns CDR1 ENHRY and CDR2 SYGVKD. The germline V and J ends were trimmed by 6 bases and 7 bases, with 13 bases remaining between them. CDR3 in amino acids: CAISRQDGNTIYF. In DNA form, the CDR3 reads TGTGCCATCAGCCGACAGGACGGGAACACCATATATTTT.

This sequence joins TRBV7-6 and TRBJ2-5, with 11 bases identical to TRBD1. The CDR3 is 16 residues long. Germline loops: CDR1 SGHVS, CDR2 FNYEAQ. Unmatched junction bases numbered 8, after V lost 4 bases and J lost 4 bases. CDR3 protein: CASSSGTGGPGETQYF. Written as DNA, the CDR3 is TGTGCCAGCAGCTCTGGGACAGGGGGTCCGGGAGAGACCCAGTACTTC.